The following is a T cell receptor beta chain sequence with its context. Enrollment of patients from Seattle took place during active infection, with longitudinal follow-up. V was clipped by 0 bases and J by 5 bases; unmatched bases: 5. The CDR3 spans 16 residues. Germline-derived CDR1 and CDR2 are SGHNT and YYREEE (reference sequence). This specimen comes from a study of blood T cell repertoires in COVID-19. Study summary: The cDNA or gDNA used as material had been derived from T cells, B-cell-depleted T cells, or PBMCs.

Profiling relied on immunoSEQ multiplex PCR, and the TCRdb table lists in-frame clones only, not all of them. The sample contains 200,000 to 250,000 clones, 85% of which appear only once. The clonotype was recovered from an older woman with COVID-19, enrolled during active disease. The V and J genes are TRBV5-4 and TRBJ2-1, with 10 bases matching TRBD2. The sequencing sample was made of peripheral blood. In nucleotides, the CDR3 is TGTGCCAGCAGCTTGGGTAGCGGGAGGAAGAACAATGAGCAGTTCTTC. The encoded protein is CASSLGSGRKNNEQFF.